This T cell receptor beta chain emerged from a study of neoadjuvant anti-PD-1 for oral cavity cancer. This clone was detected only once. Its matching antigen is unknown. These newly diagnosed stage II-IVA oral cavity squamous cell carcinoma patients had no prior systemic or radiation treatment. PBMCs were not maintained or expanded in culture before analysis. Study-level results: Treg/Th17 ratio rose with pretreatment blood and fell with post-treatment tumor TCRbeta clonality.

There are 15 residues in the CDR3. Sequenced by immunoSEQ multiplex PCR; TCRdb stores in-frame clones only, minus some. The sample comprises 14,000 to 15,000 clones, roughly 70% of which are singletons, and under 3% rests with the top ten. Sequencing used PBMCs, obtained before nivolumab (anti-PD-1) treatment. The sequence came from a person between 40 and 80 years old with oral cavity squamous cell carcinoma. The J gene is TRBJ1-3, the V gene TRBV21-1. TRBV21-1 is an annotated pseudogene. In nucleotides, the CDR3 is TGTGCCAGCAGCTCCCGGGTCCTCTCTGGAAACACCATATATTTT. It translates to CASSSRVLSGNTIYF.